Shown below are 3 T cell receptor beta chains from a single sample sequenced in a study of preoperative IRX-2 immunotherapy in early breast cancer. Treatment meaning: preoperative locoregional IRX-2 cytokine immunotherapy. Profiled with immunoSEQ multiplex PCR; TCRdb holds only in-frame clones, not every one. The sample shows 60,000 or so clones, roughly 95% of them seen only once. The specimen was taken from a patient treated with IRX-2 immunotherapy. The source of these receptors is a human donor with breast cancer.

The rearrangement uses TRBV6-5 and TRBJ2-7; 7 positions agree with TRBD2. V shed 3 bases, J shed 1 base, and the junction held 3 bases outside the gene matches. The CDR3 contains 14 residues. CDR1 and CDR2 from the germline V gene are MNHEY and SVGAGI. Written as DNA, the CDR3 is TGTGCCAGCAGTTATCAGCGGGATTCCTACGAGCAGTACTTC. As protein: CASSYQRDSYEQYF.

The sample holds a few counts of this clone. CDR3 bases: TGTGCCAGCAGTGAAGCGCGGGGCCTCCGGGGTTCACCCCTCCACTTT. This sequence encodes CASSEARGLRGSPLHF. The chain joins TRBV6-1 to TRBJ1-6, with a weak D call TRBD1 (5 bases). The length of the CDR3 is 16 residues. Germline CDR1 is MNHNS and CDR2 is SASEGT. V lost 0 bases to trimming and J lost 9 bases, with 15 bases between them.

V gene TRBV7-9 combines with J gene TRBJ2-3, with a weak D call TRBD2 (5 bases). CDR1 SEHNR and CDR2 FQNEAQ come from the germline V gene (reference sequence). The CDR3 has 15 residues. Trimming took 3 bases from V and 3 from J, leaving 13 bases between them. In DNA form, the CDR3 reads TGTGCCAGCAGCTTCGGAAGCGGTGGGACAGATACGCAGTATTTT. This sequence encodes CASSFGSGGTDTQYF.